The 7 T cell receptor beta chains presented below share a single source sample, sequenced in a study of blood T cell repertoires in COVID-19. Only in-frame clones appear in the TCRdb table, and some are missing; sequencing was by immunoSEQ multiplex PCR. Of around 39,000 clones listed, 81% are singletons. Specimen: peripheral blood. The receptors derive from a man older than 75 with active or convalescent COVID-19.

This chain uses TRBV6-4 with TRBJ2-3, with 7 positions matching TRBD1. The CDR3 is 15 amino acids. The germline V gene has CDR1 MRHNA and CDR2 SNTAGT. V lost 2 bases and J lost 1; bases outside the gene matches: 3. The CDR3 DNA is TGTGCCAGCAGTGACCAAGGACAGGGCACAGATACGCAGTATTTT. Its translation is CASSDQGQGTDTQYF.

V usage is TRBV4-3 and J usage is TRBJ2-3; TRBD2 matches at 7 bases. CDR3 length: 15 amino acids. Germline V CDR1 and CDR2: LGHNA, YSLEER. V lost 0 bases, J lost 4 bases, and 4 bases stayed unmatched. The CDR3 DNA reads as TGCGCCAGCAGCCAAGAAGGTGGGAGGGCAGATACGCAGTATTTT. This translates into CASSQEGGRADTQYF.

The V and J genes are TRBV2 and TRBJ2-4; 7 bases agree with TRBD1. Germline CDR1 is SNHLY and CDR2 is FYNNEI. V trimming: 6 bases; J trimming: 3 bases; junction bases outside the gene matches: 11. The CDR3 covers 16 residues. Here the CDR3 reads CASRPGQIVGKNIQYF. In nucleotides, the CDR3 is TGTGCCAGCAGGCCGGGACAGATCGTGGGCAAAAACATTCAGTACTTC.

V is TRBV5-1 and J is TRBJ1-6, with 7 bases aligning to TRBD1. The CDR3 totals 15 residues. The germline CDR1 and CDR2 sequences are SGHRS and YFSETQ. V trimming: 6 bases; J trimming: 7 bases; junction bases outside the gene matches: 10. The CDR3 DNA is TGCGCCAGCAACCAGGGGGTTAATGGCAATTCACCCCTCCACTTT. Translating gives CASNQGVNGNSPLHF.

The gene calls are TRBV18 and TRBJ2-6, with D possibly TRBD2 on 6 matching bases. This CDR3 is 18 amino acids long. CDR1 KGHSH and CDR2 LQKENI come from the germline V gene. Trimming removed 8 bases from V and 0 bases from J, with 20 bases in between. CDR3 amino acids: CASPTFLGSLSGANVLTF. CDR3 sequence (DNA): TGTGCCAGCCCCACCTTTCTCGGGAGCCTCTCTGGGGCCAACGTCCTGACTTTC.

The chain recombines TRBV3-1 (or the pseudogene TRBV3-2) with TRBJ1-1, with D possibly being TRBD1 (5 bases). V was trimmed by 0 bases and J by 5 bases, leaving 7 bases between them. Per germline, CDR1 LGHDT and CDR2 YNNKEL (reference sequence). CDR3 length equals 13 residues. The CDR3, as DNA: TGTGCCAGCAGCCAAGACAGGGATACTGAAGCTTTCTTT. Amino acids: CASSQDRDTEAFF.

There are a few counts of this clone. V and J are TRBV7-9 and TRBJ1-6, with D perhaps TRBD1 (5 bases). V was cut by 7 bases and J by 6 bases, with 16 bases left in between. Germline loops: CDR1 SEHNR, CDR2 FQNEAQ (reference sequence). This CDR3 has 15 residues. The CDR3 protein is CASTDNRDSNSPLHF. For the CDR3, the DNA is TGTGCCAGCACTGATAACCGGGACTCTAATTCACCCCTCCACTTT.